These 25 T cell receptor beta chains originate from one sample sequenced in a study of T cells expressing NK-cell markers. TCRdb re-analyzed the 5' RACE reads; it lists each CDR3 protein once, without DNA. This sample's clone table lists 300,000 to 500,000 distinct CDR3 sequences. Sequencing was carried out using blood T cells: a sorted CD56 or NKG2C T cell subset, CD4+ or CD8+ T cells, or bulk PBMC T cells (not recorded which). These receptors came from a woman between 50 and 59 years old in good health.

V is TRBV11-3 and J is TRBJ2-1. In germline, CDR1 is SGHNT, CDR2 YENEEA. CDR3 size: 14 residues. The CDR3 here is CASSFLGSYNEQFF.

The CDR3 sequence: CASSPVRGDTEAFF. This chain uses TRBV11-3 with TRBJ1-1; TCRdb returns TRBD1, unconfirmable since there is no DNA. CDR3 length equals 14 residues. Germline CDR1 and CDR2: SGHNT and YENEEA.

The rearrangement links TRBV5-1 to TRBJ2-1. Per germline, CDR1 SGHRS and CDR2 YFSETQ. The length of the CDR3 is 13 residues. The CDR3 loop reads CASSLRSNNEQFF. The full variable domain, with the rest looked up from reference TRBV5-1 and TRBJ2-1, is KAGVTQTPRYLIKTRGQQVTLSCSPISGHRSVSWYQQTPGQGLQFLFEYFSETQRNKGNFPGRFSGRQFSNSRSEMNVSTLELGDSALYLCASSLRSNNEQFFGPGTRLTVL.

The rearrangement joins TRBV4-1 to TRBJ2-1; TCRdb's D gene call, TRBD2, goes unchecked for lack of DNA. The CDR3 runs to 16 residues. Germline CDR1 and CDR2: MGHRA and YSYEKL. The CDR3 here is CASSQDHLAGGMKQFF.

The chain recombines TRBV12-3 or TRBV12-4 with TRBJ1-3; TCRdb gives TRBD1 as the D gene, but with no DNA this cannot be confirmed. The CDR3 runs to 15 residues. The CDR3 protein is CASSSAGGSGNTIYF.

The genes are TRBV5-1 and TRBJ2-3; without DNA, the TCRdb call of TRBD2 cannot be checked. CDR3 length equals 17 residues. Germline V gene sequence: CDR1 SGHRS, CDR2 YFSETQ. CDR3: CASSWRKGGLSTDTQYF.

V gene TRBV13 combines with J gene TRBJ2-5. The CDR3 spans 13 residues. In germline, CDR1 is PRHDT, CDR2 FYEKMQ (reference sequence). CDR3: CASSLAQMETQYF.

The rearrangement uses TRBV4-1 and TRBJ2-7; TCRdb's D gene call, TRBD1, goes unchecked for lack of DNA. CDR1 is MGHRA and CDR2 is YSYEKL in the germline V gene. The length of the CDR3 is 16 residues. The CDR3 protein is CASSQAYGQPHYEQYF.

The chain carries TRBV6-6 and TRBJ1-1. Germline lookup yields CDR1 MNHNY and CDR2 SVGAGI (reference sequence). This CDR3 region has 15 residues. This CDR3 reads CASSYDRAGNTEAFF.

V usage is TRBV4-1 and J usage is TRBJ2-7; with no DNA, the TCRdb D assignment of TRBD1 cannot be verified. This CDR3 is built from 15 residues. Per the germline V gene, CDR1 is MGHRA and CDR2 is YSYEKL. The chain's CDR3 is CASSREDRFTYEQYF.

V usage is TRBV9 and J usage is TRBJ2-5; TCRdb outputs TRBD1, but without DNA this stays unchecked. CDR3 length: 15 amino acids. Germline assignment: CDR1 SGDLS and CDR2 YYNGEE. Here the CDR3 reads CASSLTAGQGETQYF.

V usage is TRBV5-1 and J usage is TRBJ2-7; TCRdb reports TRBD1, a call that lacks DNA to check it against. Germline assignment: CDR1 SGHRS and CDR2 YFSETQ. This CDR3 has 17 amino acids. The CDR3 sequence: CASSTPTPTGSKYEQYF.

The V and J genes are TRBV5-1 and TRBJ2-1. CDR3 length equals 16 residues. CDR1 is SGHRS, CDR2 YFSETQ, per germline. CDR3 protein: CASSTVEFPRYNEQFF.

The chain recombines TRBV10-3 with TRBJ1-3. Germline V gene lookup returns CDR1 ENHRY and CDR2 SYGVKD. This CDR3 contains 14 residues. The CDR3 protein is CAISHPGLGNTIYF.

The chain uses TRBV29-1 and TRBJ1-1; with no DNA, the TCRdb D assignment of TRBD1 cannot be verified. Per the germline V gene, CDR1 is SQVTM and CDR2 is ANQGSEA. CDR3 length: 14 amino acids. The CDR3: CSVSGHLSNTEAFF.

This rearrangement joins TRBV20-1 to TRBJ2-1; TCRdb designates TRBD2, a call that cannot be tested without DNA. The CDR3 loop spans 15 amino acids. CDR1 and CDR2 (germline): DFQATT, SNEGSKA (reference sequence). CDR3: CSARGLAGAYSEQFF.

The V and J genes are TRBV5-1 and TRBJ1-2; the D call of TRBD1 rests on TCRdb alone, since no DNA is present to check it. Germline loops: CDR1 SGHRS, CDR2 YFSETQ. CDR3 length: 12 amino acids. Here the CDR3 reads CASSPPGYGYTF.

The rearrangement links TRBV6-1 to TRBJ1-5. CDR3 length equals 13 residues. Germline lookup yields CDR1 MNHNS and CDR2 SASEGT. The CDR3 reads CASSGWGNQPQHF.

The rearrangement joins TRBV5-1 to TRBJ2-6; TCRdb returns TRBD2, unconfirmable since there is no DNA. The CDR3 totals 18 residues. The germline V gene encodes CDR1 SGHRS and CDR2 YFSETQ. CDR3 residues: CASSLLGTAVSGANVLTF.

V gene TRBV5-4 combines with J gene TRBJ2-3; TCRdb's D gene call, TRBD2, goes unchecked for lack of DNA. Germline-derived CDR1 and CDR2 are SGHNT and YYREEE (reference sequence). The CDR3 is 16 amino acids. CDR3 amino acids: CASSLGAQKSTDTQYF.

The chain joins TRBV12-3 or TRBV12-4 to TRBJ1-5; no DNA is available, so the TRBD1 call from TCRdb remains unchecked. The CDR3 contains 14 residues. The CDR3 sequence: CASSFSRDGQPQHF.

The V and J genes are TRBV5-5 and TRBJ2-5; TCRdb proposes TRBD1, but this gene call is untestable without DNA. The CDR3 has 16 amino acids. Germline V gene lookup returns CDR1 SGHKS and CDR2 YYEKEE (reference sequence). CDR3 in amino acids: CASSLKGDSLGETQYF.

The CDR3 loop reads CASSWGQVIQETQYF. The rearrangement joins TRBV5-1 to TRBJ2-5; TCRdb indicates TRBD1, and absent DNA this call remains unverified. The CDR3 spans 15 residues. The V gene's germline CDR1 is SGHRS and CDR2 YFSETQ. Variable domain in full (rest from reference TRBV5-1 and TRBJ2-5): KAGVTQTPRYLIKTRGQQVTLSCSPISGHRSVSWYQQTPGQGLQFLFEYFSETQRNKGNFPGRFSGRQFSNSRSEMNVSTLELGDSALYLCASSWGQVIQETQYFGPGTRLLVL.

The CDR3 spells CSASPVQGQGQYF. The chain uses TRBV20-1 and TRBJ2-7; TCRdb indicates TRBD1, and absent DNA this call remains unverified. Germline CDR1 and CDR2: DFQATT and SNEGSKA (reference sequence). The CDR3 is made up of 13 amino acids.

The CDR3 loop is CATSDNSAGKNGANVLTF. The chain links TRBV24-1 to TRBJ2-6; TCRdb designates TRBD2, a call that cannot be tested without DNA. The germline V gene has CDR1 KGHDR and CDR2 SFDVKD. CDR3 length: 18 amino acids.